This T cell receptor beta chain emerged from a study of cytotoxic CD8 clonotypes in ibrutinib-treated CLL. The CDR3 sequence is 14 residues long. V lost 3 bases and J lost 3, with 9 bases in between. The germline V gene encodes CDR1 WNHNN and CDR2 SYGVQD (reference sequence). Some clones are missing from TCRdb's copy, which holds only in-frame ones; the method was immunoSEQ multiplex PCR. Of 35,000 to 45,000 clones listed, nearly 50% are singletons. Comment on this clone: Antigen specificity is unknown.

Study results and caveats: Clonality went higher at ibrutinib response and then dropped back toward baseline at progression.

The chain combines TRBV10-1 with TRBJ2-1; D is undetermined. Sequencing was performed on PBMCs, taken before ibrutinib treatment. This clonotype originated in a human donor with chronic lymphocytic leukemia. The chain's CDR3 is CASSDSSNYNEQFF. In nucleotides, the CDR3 is TGCGCCAGCAGTGACAGTTCCAACTACAATGAGCAGTTCTTC.